The entry below describes one TCR beta chain. The antigen remains undetermined. Primers: 60 Vbeta forward and 13 Jbeta reverse. Clones were sequenced by immunoSEQ multiplex PCR, and TCRdb holds only the in-frame ones, with some missing. The sample records around 180,000 clones, roughly four fifths being singletons. This entry belongs to a study of cytomegalovirus exposure and HLA in healthy donors. On the study more broadly: Of the donors genotyped, several hundred in all, 81% fell in the Caucasian-associated ancestry cluster. Findings and limits, study-wide: The presence/absence work took it that sequencing depth was about the same across donors. Later, an analysis found that common viral pathogens appeared to be linked with several of the most significant clusters.

V shed 1 base and J 2 bases; nucleotides not matched to a gene: 9. CDR1 SGHTA and CDR2 FQGNSA come from the germline V gene. CDR3 length equals 18 residues. The TCR was taken from a man in his late teens or twenties in good health and CMV-seronegative. Sample: PBMCs. The chain is built from TRBV7-2 and TRBJ2-3, with 10 bases identical to TRBD2. CDR3 in DNA: TGTGCCAGCAGCTTAGTCCTAACTAGCGGGGACTACACAGATACGCAGTATTTT. This translates into CASSLVLTSGDYTDTQYF. Looking up the rest from reference TRBV7-2 and TRBJ2-3 gives the full variable domain: GAGVSQSPSNKVTEKGKDVELRCDPISGHTALYWYRQSLGQGLEFLIYFQGNSAPDKSGLPSDRFSAERTGGSVSTLTIQRTQQEDSAVYLCASSLVLTSGDYTDTQYFGPGTRLTVL.